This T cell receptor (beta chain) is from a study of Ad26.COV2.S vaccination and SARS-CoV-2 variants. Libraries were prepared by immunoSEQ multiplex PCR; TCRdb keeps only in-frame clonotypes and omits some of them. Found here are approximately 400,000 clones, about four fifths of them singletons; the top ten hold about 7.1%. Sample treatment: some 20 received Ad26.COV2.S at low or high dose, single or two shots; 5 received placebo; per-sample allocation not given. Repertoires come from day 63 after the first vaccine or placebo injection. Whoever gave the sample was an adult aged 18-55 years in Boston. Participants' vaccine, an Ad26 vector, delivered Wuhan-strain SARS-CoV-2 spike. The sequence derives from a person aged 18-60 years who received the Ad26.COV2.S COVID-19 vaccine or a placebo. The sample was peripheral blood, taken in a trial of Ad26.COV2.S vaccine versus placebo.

CDR3: CASSSNLGGVADTQYF. The CDR3 nucleotides are TGTGCCAGCAGCTCCAACCTTGGGGGAGTCGCGGATACGCAGTATTTT. V is TRBV5-4 and J is TRBJ2-3; D is possibly TRBD1 or TRBD2 (5 bases each). The germline gives CDR1 SGHNT, CDR2 YYREEE (reference sequence). Between the trimmed V and J ends, which lost 3 bases and 6 bases, there was a span of 20 bases. CDR3 length: 16 residues. The whole variable domain, remainder taken from reference TRBV5-4 and TRBJ2-3, is ETGVTQSPTHLIKTRGQQVTLRCSSQSGHNTVSWYQQALGQGPQFIFQYYREEENGRGNFPPRFSGLQFPNYSSELNVNALELDDSALYLCASSSNLGGVADTQYFGPGTRLTVL.